The 32 T cell receptor beta chains presented below share a single source sample, sequenced in a study of immune evolution from preneoplasia to lung adenocarcinoma. The method was immunoSEQ multiplex PCR; TCRdb's version includes in-frame clones alone and lacks a portion of them. Of 1,500 to 2,000 clones in the sample, approximately 80% were seen once. Input material: FFPE invasive lung adenocarcinoma tissue. Source of these receptors: a person in their fifties with lung adenocarcinoma.

Here the CDR3 reads CASSYRRQSEAFF. The CDR3 bases are TGTGCCAGCAGTTACAGACGACAGTCTGAAGCTTTCTTT. The genes are TRBV6-5 and TRBJ1-1, with D tentatively TRBD1 (5 bases). Deletions cut 2 bases from V and 6 bases from J, with 10 bases between. The CDR3 length is 13 residues. Germline V CDR1 and CDR2: MNHEY, SVGAGI.

V gene TRBV7-9 combines with J gene TRBJ2-1, with 9 bases aligning to TRBD2. J gave up 7 bases and V 3 bases, and 10 bases lay outside the gene matches. Per the germline V gene, CDR1 is SEHNR and CDR2 is FQNEAQ (reference sequence). The CDR3 runs to 16 residues. In DNA form, the CDR3 reads TGTGCCAGCAGCTTCGATGGGCGGGAGGGCGTTAATGAGCAGTTCTTC. It translates to CASSFDGREGVNEQFF. The full variable domain, in which reference TRBV7-9 and TRBJ2-1 provide the parts outside the CDR3, is DTGVSQNPRHKITKRGQNVTFRCDPISEHNRLYWYRQTLGQGPEFLTYFQNEAQLEKSRLLSDRFSAERPKGSFSTLEIQRTEQGDSAMYLCASSFDGREGVNEQFFGPGTRLTVL.

The rearrangement uses TRBV4-1 and TRBJ1-2, with 9 positions matching TRBD1. V lost 2 bases, J lost 4 bases, and 5 bases stayed unmatched. The CDR3 extends over 15 amino acids. Germline V CDR1 and CDR2: MGHRA, YSYEKL. The CDR3 DNA sequence: TGCGCCAGCAGCCAACCGGGACAGGGATCCTATGGCTACACCTTC. This encodes CASSQPGQGSYGYTF.

The CDR3 DNA is TGCGCCAGCAGTGTGAGCGGGGGGGCTTACGAGCAGTACTTC. Protein sequence: CASSVSGGAYEQYF. The chain has TRBV10-2 and TRBJ2-7; 10 bases are shared with TRBD2. The germline V gene has CDR1 WSHSY and CDR2 SAAADI. The V gene end was trimmed by 4 bases and the J gene end by 4 bases; junction bases not matched to a gene: 4. The CDR3 is 14 residues long.

The genes are TRBV2 and TRBJ1-4; 8 bases agree with TRBD1. Germline V lookup: CDR1 SNHLY, CDR2 FYNNEI. The V gene end was trimmed by 5 bases and the J gene end by 0 bases; junction bases not matched to a gene: 5. The CDR3 sequence is 16 residues long. The chain's CDR3 is CASSSGTGATNEKLFF. CDR3 sequence (DNA): TGTGCCAGCAGTTCCGGGACAGGAGCAACTAATGAAAAACTGTTTTTT. Looking up the rest from reference TRBV2 and TRBJ1-4 gives the full variable domain: EPEVTQTPSHQVTQMGQEVILRCVPISNHLYFYWYRQILGQKVEFLVSFYNNEISEKSEIFDDQFSVERPDGSNFTLKIRSTKLEDSAMYFCASSSGTGATNEKLFFGSGTQLSVL.

The chain couples TRBV9 to TRBJ2-1, with unresolved D. The CDR3 is 15 residues long. CDR1 is SGDLS and CDR2 is YYNGEE in the germline V gene. Between the trimmed V and J ends, which lost 4 bases and 0 bases, there was a span of 11 bases. CDR3 bases: TGTGCCAGCAGCCCCTTACCTAGCTCCTACAATGAGCAGTTCTTC. Residues: CASSPLPSSYNEQFF.

The chain couples TRBV27 to TRBJ2-3, with D maybe TRBD1 (6 bases). The germline CDR1 and CDR2 sequences are MNHEY and SMNVEV (reference sequence). There are 16 residues in the CDR3. Deletions cut 2 bases from V and 4 bases from J, with 16 bases between. This CDR3 is CASSLARQAGADTQYF. In DNA form, the CDR3 reads TGTGCCAGCAGTTTAGCCCGACAGGCAGGTGCAGATACGCAGTATTTT.

The V and J genes are TRBV5-1 and TRBJ2-1, with TRBD2 as a possible D gene (5 bases). This CDR3 comprises 15 residues. CDR1 and CDR2 from the germline V gene are SGHRS and YFSETQ. V lost 1 base and J 2 bases, leaving 10 bases between the germline ends. CDR3 nucleotides: TGCGCCAGCAGCTTGACGGGGAATCCCTACAATGAGCAGTTCTTC. This codes for CASSLTGNPYNEQFF.

The chain recombines TRBV29-1 with TRBJ2-6, with D possibly TRBD2 on 6 matching bases. Germline V gene lookup returns CDR1 SQVTM and CDR2 ANQGSEA. The CDR3 has 14 amino acids. V shed 4 bases and J shed 4 bases, with 11 bases lying between them. In nucleotides, the CDR3 is TGCAGCGTTGTGTCGGGAGCCGGGGCCAACGTCCTGACTTTC. It yields the protein CSVVSGAGANVLTF.

V usage is TRBV7-2 and J usage is TRBJ1-2, with D perhaps TRBD1 (5 bases). V lost 2 bases and J 7 bases, leaving 14 bases between the germline ends. Looked up from germline, CDR1 is SGHTA and CDR2 is FQGNSA. This CDR3 has 14 amino acids. CDR3: CASSLKQAGTGYTF. CDR3 in DNA: TGTGCCAGCAGCTTAAAACAGGCTGGAACTGGCTACACCTTC.

The CDR3 DNA sequence: TGTGCCAGCAGCTTACCCCGGGGGGGCCTTAGCACAGATACGCAGTATTTT. This encodes CASSLPRGGLSTDTQYF. The chain couples TRBV7-9 to TRBJ2-3; 8 nucleotides align to TRBD2. J lost 0 bases, V lost 2 bases, and 7 bases had no gene match. The CDR3 has 17 amino acids. Germline loops: CDR1 SEHNR, CDR2 FQNEAQ (reference sequence). The entire variable domain, with the rest obtained from reference TRBV7-9 and TRBJ2-3, is as follows: DTGVSQNPRHKITKRGQNVTFRCDPISEHNRLYWYRQTLGQGPEFLTYFQNEAQLEKSRLLSDRFSAERPKGSFSTLEIQRTEQGDSAMYLCASSLPRGGLSTDTQYFGPGTRLTVL.

This clone was recorded once. The chain recombines TRBV28 with TRBJ1-1; D not resolved. CDR1 is MDHEN and CDR2 is SYDVKM in the germline V gene. The CDR3 is made up of 16 amino acids. The V end lost 4 bases, the J end lost 6 bases, and 21 bases lay between the germline ends. The CDR3 bases are TGTGCCAGCAGTTCCACCCGATTCATGGACGGGTCTGAAGCTTTCTTT. It translates to CASSSTRFMDGSEAFF.

Worth noting for this clone: Other DNA sequences in the sample encode the same CDR3. The chain couples TRBV15 to TRBJ2-7; 7 bases line up with TRBD1. Germline CDR1 is LNHNV and CDR2 is YYDKDF (reference sequence). V dropped 0 bases and J dropped 7; count of bases not matched to a gene: 15. There are 17 residues in the CDR3. The CDR3 coding sequence is TGTGCCACCAGCAGAGACATTTCGACAGGGAGTATCCATGAGCAGTACTTC. It specifies CATSRDISTGSIHEQYF.

This clone was seen a single time. A junction end diverges from the germline sequence, so it may reflect a read error. The CDR3 sequence is CASSYATGVDF. The CDR3 coding sequence is TGTGCCAGCAGTTACGCGACAGGGGTGGACTTC. This chain links TRBV28 with TRBJ2-7, with 8 nucleotides matching TRBD1. Germline-derived CDR1 and CDR2 are MDHEN and SYDVKM. CDR3 length: 11 amino acids. The full variable domain, its missing parts supplied by reference TRBV28 and TRBJ2-7, is DVKVTQSSRYLVKRTGEKVFLECVQDMDHENMFWYRQDPGLGLRLIYFSYDVKMKEKGDIPEGYSVSREKKERFSLILESASTNQTSMYLCASSYATGVDFGPGTRLTVT.

The chain employs TRBV4-1 and TRBJ2-2, with a possible D match to TRBD1 (5 bases). Germline V lookup: CDR1 MGHRA, CDR2 YSYEKL. The CDR3 runs to 14 residues. Trimming cost V 3 bases and J 1 base, with 6 bases left between them. The CDR3 coding sequence is TGCGCCAGCAGCCATGGACAGAACACCGGGGAGCTGTTTTTT. It translates to CASSHGQNTGELFF.

The chain uses TRBV5-5 and TRBJ2-7; a weak D match, TRBD1 (5 bases). The germline CDR1 and CDR2 sequences are SGHKS and YYEKEE (reference sequence). This CDR3 is built from 15 residues. The V and J ends lost 0 bases and 0 bases respectively, with 10 bases between them. CDR3 in amino acids: CASSLVYDSSYEQYF. The CDR3 DNA sequence: TGTGCCAGCAGCTTGGTGTACGACAGCTCCTACGAGCAGTACTTC.

This chain joins TRBV7-8 and TRBJ1-5, with TRBD1 as a possible D gene (6 bases). With 3 bases removed from V and 1 base from J, the gap between germline ends came to 10 bases. Per germline, CDR1 SGHVS and CDR2 FQNEAQ. The CDR3 is made up of 15 amino acids. DNA of the CDR3: TGTGCCAGCAGCTTGCCCGGGACAAGCAATCAGCCCCAGCATTTT. This codes for CASSLPGTSNQPQHF.

V is TRBV30 and J is TRBJ1-2; no reliable D call. Germline CDR1 GTSNPN, CDR2 SVGIG (reference sequence). Trimming left V 2 bases short and J 4 bases short, with 8 bases between. The CDR3 consists of 12 residues. In DNA form, the CDR3 reads TGTGCCTGGAGTAAGGGATTCTATGGCTACACCTTC. It specifies CAWSKGFYGYTF.

The chain joins TRBV5-4 to TRBJ1-6; no firm D call. Deletions cut 4 bases from V and 2 bases from J, with 1 base between. Germline CDR1 is SGHNT and CDR2 is YYREEE (reference sequence). The CDR3 is 12 residues long. DNA for the CDR3: TGTGCCAGCAGCCCCTATAATTCACCCCTCCACTTT. This gives the protein CASSPYNSPLHF.

This chain links TRBV28 with TRBJ1-5, with TRBD1 as a possible D gene (6 bases). V lost 3 bases, J lost 7 bases, and 10 bases lay in between. CDR1 and CDR2 from the germline V gene are MDHEN and SYDVKM. The CDR3 has 13 residues. CDR3 in amino acids: CASSFRGAQPQHF. DNA of the CDR3: TGTGCCAGCAGTTTCAGGGGTGCCCAGCCCCAGCATTTT.

This chain joins TRBV9 and TRBJ2-3; D is uncertain. CDR1 is SGDLS and CDR2 is YYNGEE in the germline V gene. The V end lost 0 bases, the J end lost 6 bases, and 14 bases lay between the germline ends. The CDR3 runs 15 residues. The CDR3 spells CASSVGGWRRDTQYF. The CDR3 DNA reads TGTGCCAGCAGCGTAGGGGGATGGAGACGGGATACGCAGTATTTT. Based on the CDR3 plus reference TRBV9 and TRBJ2-3, the full variable domain is DSGVTQTPKHLITATGQRVTLRCSPRSGDLSVYWYQQSLDQGLQFLIQYYNGEERAKGNILERFSAQQFPDLHSELNLSSLELGDSALYFCASSVGGWRRDTQYFGPGTRLTVL.

The rearrangement links TRBV6-1 to TRBJ2-7; the D is unclear. This CDR3 spans 12 amino acids. Germline CDR1 is MNHNS and CDR2 is SASEGT. V lost 7 bases to trimming and J lost 4 bases, with 11 bases between them. The DNA for the CDR3 is TGTGCCAGCAACGGAGATTCTTACGAGCAGTACTTC. It encodes CASNGDSYEQYF.

In this sample, this clone turned up a few times. V usage is TRBV4-2 and J usage is TRBJ2-1; 10 nucleotides line up with TRBD1. This CDR3 has 17 amino acids. The V and J ends lost 5 bases and 0 bases, in that order; junction bases with no gene match: 7. The germline V gene has CDR1 LGHNA and CDR2 YNFKEQ. This chain's CDR3 is CASSGQGDSSSYNEQFF. DNA of the CDR3: TGTGCCAGCAGCGGACAGGGGGACTCGAGCTCCTACAATGAGCAGTTCTTC.

The V gene is TRBV28, the J gene TRBJ2-5; TRBD2 might be the D (7 bases). The CDR3 length is 12 residues. V was cut by 7 bases and J by 5 bases, with 11 bases left in between. Germline V CDR1 and CDR2: MDHEN, SYDVKM. CDR3: CASMGGQETQYF. The CDR3 nucleotides read TGTGCCAGCATGGGGGGGCAGGAGACCCAGTACTTC.

V and J are TRBV30 and TRBJ2-1; 8 nucleotides align to TRBD2. This CDR3 is 14 amino acids long. CDR1 is GTSNPN, CDR2 SVGIG, per germline (reference sequence). V was clipped by 5 bases and J by 0 bases; unmatched bases: 3. The CDR3: CAWESGSSYNEQFF. CDR3 bases: TGTGCCTGGGAAAGCGGGAGCTCCTACAATGAGCAGTTCTTC.

The CDR3 nucleotides read TGTGCCAGCAGTGAGCTAATAAGCGATGAGCAGTTCTTC. Translated, it gives CASSELISDEQFF. The gene calls are TRBV6-1 and TRBJ2-1; no firm D call. Trimming cost V 3 bases and J 8 bases, with 11 bases left between them. The germline V gene encodes CDR1 MNHNS and CDR2 SASEGT. The CDR3 runs to 13 residues.

This clone has only a few counts. This rearrangement joins TRBV6-1 to TRBJ2-1, with 7 bases fitting TRBD2. The CDR3 has 13 amino acids. The V gene's germline CDR1 is MNHNS and CDR2 SASEGT. Trimming cost V 7 bases and J 5 bases; bases outside gene matches: 5. The CDR3 DNA follows: TGTGCCAGCAACGGGGGGACTAACAATGAGCAGTTCTTC. Amino acid sequence: CASNGGTNNEQFF.

This clone occurred once. An end of the junction differs from the germline gene, which may be a read error. J is TRBJ2-5 and V is TRBV7-7; 8 nucleotides match TRBD2. The CDR3 sequence is 17 residues long. CDR1 and CDR2 from the germline V gene are SSHAT and FNYEAQ (reference sequence). The CDR3 region is CASSSYGLARYQETQYF. The CDR3 region has the DNA TGTGCTAGCAGCTCTTACGGACTAGCCCGATACCAAGAGACCCAGTACTTC.

The rearrangement links TRBV5-8 to TRBJ2-5, with 8 bases matching TRBD1. CDR3 length equals 14 residues. The V and J ends lost 4 bases and 6 bases, in that order; junction bases with no gene match: 8. Germline lookup yields CDR1 SGHTS and CDR2 YDEGEE. CDR3 loop: CASSPRTGIKTQYF. The CDR3 region has the DNA TGTGCCAGCAGCCCGAGGACAGGGATAAAGACCCAGTACTTC.

The CDR3 sequence is CASLPDNTDTQYF. The CDR3 DNA reads TGTGCCAGCCTCCCGGACAACACAGATACGCAGTATTTT. The gene calls are TRBV19 and TRBJ2-3, with D possibly TRBD1 on 5 matching bases. Looked up from germline, CDR1 is LNHDA and CDR2 is SQIVND (reference sequence). The CDR3 runs to 13 residues. V was clipped by 9 bases and J by 2 bases, with 12 bases between them.

DNA for the CDR3: TGTGCCAGTAGTATAGTCCCTCAATCCGCGGCTGAAGCTTTCTTT. Protein sequence: CASSIVPQSAAEAFF. The chain uses TRBV19 and TRBJ1-1, with D hard to call. The V end was cut by 1 base, the J end by 6 bases, with 15 bases between. Germline V gene data show CDR1 as LNHDA and CDR2 as SQIVND (reference sequence). CDR3 length: 15 residues.

The chain joins TRBV7-9 to TRBJ2-2; TRBD2 is a possible D gene (6 bases). The CDR3 is made up of 18 amino acids. Trimming took 5 bases from V and 5 from J, leaving 24 bases between them. Germline V CDR1 and CDR2: SEHNR, FQNEAQ (reference sequence). The CDR3 region is CASSPRGTGSGSTGELFF. The CDR3 region has the DNA TGTGCCAGCAGCCCCCGGGGGACCGGGAGCGGTAGTACCGGGGAGCTGTTTTTT.